A selection of T cell receptor beta chains follows, all from one sample in a study of cytomegalovirus exposure and HLA in healthy donors. Some clones are missing from TCRdb's copy, which holds only in-frame ones; the method was immunoSEQ multiplex PCR. The data hold about 120,000 clones, with under 80% observed a single time. What was sequenced was PBMCs. Receptors originate from a man aged 55 to 70 in good health and CMV-seropositive. Each CDR3 is given without its conserved first and last residue.

cdr3_aa: ASSPDREKETQY
v_call: TRBV7-9
j_call: TRBJ2-5

cdr3_aa: ASSHFLPLLAGSTDTQY
v_call: TRBV13
j_call: TRBJ2-3

cdr3_aa: ATSRAPGANGEKLF
v_call: TRBV15
j_call: TRBJ1-4

cdr3_aa: ASSQENYGYT
v_call: TRBV2
j_call: TRBJ1-2

cdr3_aa: ASSPGDESYEQY
v_call: TRBV9
j_call: TRBJ2-7

cdr3_aa: ASSSISSGNTIY
v_call: TRBV5-1
j_call: TRBJ1-3

cdr3_aa: ASSEGGKKY
v_call: TRBV6-1
j_call: TRBJ2-5

cdr3_aa: ASSLARALETQY
v_call: TRBV5-6
j_call: TRBJ2-5

cdr3_aa: ASSLMGQPNTEAF
v_call: TRBV5-1
j_call: TRBJ1-1

cdr3_aa: ASRVRSGELF
v_call: TRBV28
j_call: TRBJ2-2

cdr3_aa: ASSLPATSFPTGELF
v_call: TRBV7-9
j_call: TRBJ2-2

cdr3_aa: ASSLFSQGGNQPQH
v_call: TRBV19
j_call: TRBJ1-5

cdr3_aa: ASSVDQRGSSYEQY
v_call: TRBV9
j_call: TRBJ2-7

cdr3_aa: AWAPTGYQPQH
v_call: TRBV30
j_call: TRBJ1-5

cdr3_aa: ASSLINRVSGTEAF
v_call: TRBV7-8
j_call: TRBJ1-1

cdr3_aa: ASLQGLNYEQY
v_call: TRBV6-1
j_call: TRBJ2-7

cdr3_aa: ASSRRPEGEETQY
v_call: TRBV5-4
j_call: TRBJ2-5

cdr3_aa: ASSLELAGWV
v_call: TRBV5-1
j_call: TRBJ2-1

cdr3_aa: ASSLRGGYGYT
v_call: TRBV5-4
j_call: TRBJ1-2

cdr3_aa: ASSEAGGGRGNQPQH
v_call: TRBV6-1
j_call: TRBJ1-5

cdr3_aa: ASSLAGSNQPQH
v_call: TRBV11-3
j_call: TRBJ1-5

cdr3_aa: ASSTGLAGGTGELF
v_call: TRBV7-3
j_call: TRBJ2-2

cdr3_aa: ASSARGEDTQY
v_call: TRBV6-1
j_call: TRBJ2-3

cdr3_aa: ASSSTSGRASEQY
v_call: TRBV5-4
j_call: TRBJ2-7

cdr3_aa: ASSYPEVAGTYEQY
v_call: TRBV6-6
j_call: TRBJ2-7

cdr3_aa: ASSREDNSPLH
v_call: TRBV5-1
j_call: TRBJ1-6

cdr3_aa: ASSDPRSSYEQY
v_call: TRBV6-5
j_call: TRBJ2-7

cdr3_aa: ASSPGGNQPQH
v_call: TRBV18
j_call: TRBJ1-5

cdr3_aa: ASSFMDSRYNEQF
v_call: TRBV5-1
j_call: TRBJ2-1

cdr3_aa: SSSQQGPYEQY
v_call: TRBV7-9
j_call: TRBJ2-7

cdr3_aa: ASSPGGGAGTGELF
v_call: TRBV5-1
j_call: TRBJ2-2

cdr3_aa: ASSLAPQGATGELF
v_call: TRBV5-1
j_call: TRBJ2-2

cdr3_aa: ASSRATWDRVVEQY
v_call: TRBV6-6
j_call: TRBJ2-7

cdr3_aa: ASSYSVGLVNEQF
v_call: TRBV6-5
j_call: TRBJ2-1

cdr3_aa: ASSLGQGGYGYT
v_call: TRBV5-4
j_call: TRBJ1-2

cdr3_aa: ASADRTDTQY
v_call: TRBV4-1
j_call: TRBJ2-3

cdr3_aa: AWRIQGNYGYT
v_call: TRBV30
j_call: TRBJ1-2

cdr3_aa: SVEDGGHQETQY
v_call: TRBV29-1
j_call: TRBJ2-5

cdr3_aa: ASRTSGGEGTEAF
v_call: TRBV28
j_call: TRBJ1-1

cdr3_aa: ASSLERGSQTQY
v_call: TRBV11-3
j_call: TRBJ2-5

cdr3_aa: ASSVSGTGYGETQY
v_call: TRBV9
j_call: TRBJ2-5

cdr3_aa: ASSFRGQFSLNQPQH
v_call: TRBV28
j_call: TRBJ1-5

cdr3_aa: ATSRSDSSGNTIY
v_call: TRBV15
j_call: TRBJ1-3

cdr3_aa: ASSSTGTGGKKLF
v_call: TRBV7-9
j_call: TRBJ1-4

cdr3_aa: ASQRGWGNTGELF
v_call: TRBV5-1
j_call: TRBJ2-2

cdr3_aa: ASSVDPLQETQY
v_call: TRBV9
j_call: TRBJ2-5

cdr3_aa: AISESIQGGGYT
v_call: TRBV10-3
j_call: TRBJ1-2

cdr3_aa: ASSLPGNTEAF
v_call: TRBV7-3
j_call: TRBJ1-1

cdr3_aa: ASSKTGTLAYGYT
v_call: TRBV28
j_call: TRBJ1-2

cdr3_aa: ATGRNRGSTEAF
v_call: TRBV28
j_call: TRBJ1-1

cdr3_aa: ASTPSGAGANVLT
v_call: TRBV25-1
j_call: TRBJ2-6

cdr3_aa: SASTGYGYT
v_call: TRBV20-1
j_call: TRBJ1-2

cdr3_aa: ASSLGGSGIYNEQF
v_call: TRBV11-3
j_call: TRBJ2-1

cdr3_aa: ASSRGQGAGAF
v_call: TRBV4-1
j_call: TRBJ1-1

cdr3_aa: ASSVMEGVGELF
v_call: TRBV9
j_call: TRBJ2-2

cdr3_aa: ATSREGAALNQPQH
v_call: TRBV15
j_call: TRBJ1-5

cdr3_aa: ASSYRGSSGANVLT
v_call: TRBV5-1
j_call: TRBJ2-6

cdr3_aa: ASSFGVREQY
v_call: TRBV7-9
j_call: TRBJ2-7